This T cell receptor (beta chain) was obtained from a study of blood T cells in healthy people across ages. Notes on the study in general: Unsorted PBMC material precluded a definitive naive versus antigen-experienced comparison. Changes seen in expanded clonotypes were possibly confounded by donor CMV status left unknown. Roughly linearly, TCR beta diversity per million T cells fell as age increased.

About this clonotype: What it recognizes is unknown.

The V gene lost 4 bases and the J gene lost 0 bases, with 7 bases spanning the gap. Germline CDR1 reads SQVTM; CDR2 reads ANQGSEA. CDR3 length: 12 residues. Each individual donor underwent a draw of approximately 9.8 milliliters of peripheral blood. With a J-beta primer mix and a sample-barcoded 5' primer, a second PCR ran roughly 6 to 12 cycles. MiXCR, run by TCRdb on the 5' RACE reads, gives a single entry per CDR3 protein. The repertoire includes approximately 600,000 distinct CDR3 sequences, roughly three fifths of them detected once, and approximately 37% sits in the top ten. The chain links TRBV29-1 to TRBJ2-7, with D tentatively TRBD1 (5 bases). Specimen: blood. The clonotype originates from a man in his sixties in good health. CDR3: CSVADSSYEQYF. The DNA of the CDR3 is TGCAGCGTTGCAGACAGCTCCTACGAGCAGTACTTC.